Included here is one TCR beta chain sequence, with context. As yet, its antigen is unknown. Mismatch with germline at one junction end may stem from a read error. This CDR3 contains 14 residues. Germline CDR1 is ENHRY and CDR2 is SYGVKD. TCRdb's copy holds only in-frame clones and misses some; the assay was immunoSEQ multiplex PCR. Of about 980,000 clones detected, around three quarters appear once; the ten largest clones hold approximately 1.5%. This sample stems from a study of shared clonotypes between healthy human individuals. Findings and limits, study-wide: Among non-shared clonotypes, generation probabilities were lower than among those shared by all four donors. Between several donors, naive CD4 clonotypes were shared at a level of about 5%.

The sequenced sample consisted of memory CD4+ T cells sorted from blood. Subset reported: CD45RA-negative fraction. This sequence joins TRBV10-3 and TRBJ2-7; D is uncertain. This receptor was identified in a man aged 18 to 29 in good health. The CDR3 region is CAISESLGNLWEDF. CDR3 bases: TGTGCCATCAGTGAAAGTCTGGGTAATTTGTGGGAAGACTTC.